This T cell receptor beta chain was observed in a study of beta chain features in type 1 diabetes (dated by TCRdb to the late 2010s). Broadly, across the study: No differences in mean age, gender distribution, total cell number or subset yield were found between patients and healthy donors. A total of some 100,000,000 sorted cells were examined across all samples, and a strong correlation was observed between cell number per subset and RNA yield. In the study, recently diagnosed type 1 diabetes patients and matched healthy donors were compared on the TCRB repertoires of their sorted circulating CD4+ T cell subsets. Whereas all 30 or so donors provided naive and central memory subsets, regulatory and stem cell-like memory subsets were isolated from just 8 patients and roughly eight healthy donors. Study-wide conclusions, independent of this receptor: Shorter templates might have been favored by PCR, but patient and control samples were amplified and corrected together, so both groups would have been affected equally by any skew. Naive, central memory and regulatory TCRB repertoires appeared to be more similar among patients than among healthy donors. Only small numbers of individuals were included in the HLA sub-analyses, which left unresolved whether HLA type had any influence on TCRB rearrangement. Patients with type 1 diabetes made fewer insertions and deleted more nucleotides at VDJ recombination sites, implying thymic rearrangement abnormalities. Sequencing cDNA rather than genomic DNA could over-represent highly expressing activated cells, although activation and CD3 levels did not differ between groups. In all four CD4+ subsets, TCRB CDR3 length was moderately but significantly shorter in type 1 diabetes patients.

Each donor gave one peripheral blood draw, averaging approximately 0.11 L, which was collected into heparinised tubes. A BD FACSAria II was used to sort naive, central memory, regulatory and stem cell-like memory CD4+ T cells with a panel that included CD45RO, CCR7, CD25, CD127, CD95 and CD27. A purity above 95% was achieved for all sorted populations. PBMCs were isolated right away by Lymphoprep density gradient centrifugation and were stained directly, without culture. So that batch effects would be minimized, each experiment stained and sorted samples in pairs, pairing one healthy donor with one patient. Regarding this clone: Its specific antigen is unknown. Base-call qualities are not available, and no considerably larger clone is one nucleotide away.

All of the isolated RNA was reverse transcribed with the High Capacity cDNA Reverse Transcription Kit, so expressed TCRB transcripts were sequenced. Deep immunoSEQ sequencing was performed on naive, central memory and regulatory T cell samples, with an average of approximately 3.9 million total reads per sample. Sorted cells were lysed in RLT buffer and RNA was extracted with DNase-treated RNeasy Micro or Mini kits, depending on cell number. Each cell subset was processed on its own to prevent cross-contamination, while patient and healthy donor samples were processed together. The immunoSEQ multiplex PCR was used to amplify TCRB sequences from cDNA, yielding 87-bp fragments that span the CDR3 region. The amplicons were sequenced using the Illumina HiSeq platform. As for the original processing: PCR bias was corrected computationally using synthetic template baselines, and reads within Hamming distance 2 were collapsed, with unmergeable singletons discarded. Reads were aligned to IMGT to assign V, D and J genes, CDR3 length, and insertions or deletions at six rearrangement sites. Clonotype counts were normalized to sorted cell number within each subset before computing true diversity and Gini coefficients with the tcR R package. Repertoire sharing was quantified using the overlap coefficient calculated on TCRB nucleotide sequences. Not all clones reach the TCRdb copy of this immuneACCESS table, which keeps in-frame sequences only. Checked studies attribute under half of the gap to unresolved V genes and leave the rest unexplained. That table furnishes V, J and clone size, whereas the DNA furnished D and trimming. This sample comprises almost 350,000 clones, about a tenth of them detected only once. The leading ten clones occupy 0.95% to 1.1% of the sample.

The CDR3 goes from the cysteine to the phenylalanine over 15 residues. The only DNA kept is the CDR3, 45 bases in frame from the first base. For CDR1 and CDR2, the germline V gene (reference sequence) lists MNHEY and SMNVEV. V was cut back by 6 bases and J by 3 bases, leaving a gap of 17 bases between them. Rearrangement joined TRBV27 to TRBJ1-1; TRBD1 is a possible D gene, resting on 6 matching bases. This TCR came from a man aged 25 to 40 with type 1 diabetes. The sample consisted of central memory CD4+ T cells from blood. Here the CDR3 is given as CASSGTRRGDTEAFF. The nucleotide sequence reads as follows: TGTGCCAGCAGCGGAACCCGCAGGGGAGACACTGAAGCTTTCTTT.